Shown below are 4 T cell receptor beta chains from a single sample sequenced in a study of T cell changes during pregnancy in multiple sclerosis. Using immunoSEQ multiplex PCR, the repertoire was profiled, and TCRdb retains in-frame clones only, with some absent. This sample carries tens of thousands of clones, 90% to 95% of them seen once, and the ten largest clones take around 1.4%. The starting material was peripheral blood, obtained before pregnancy. Receptors were obtained from a female donor with multiple sclerosis, enrolled in a pregnancy study.

The chain's CDR3 is CASSELVGGGQQYF. The CDR3 DNA follows: TGTGCCAGCAGTGAATTGGTTGGGGGAGGTCAGCAGTACTTC. V is TRBV6-1 and J is TRBJ2-7; D might be TRBD2 (6 bases). The germline V and J ends were trimmed by 2 bases and 8 bases, with 16 bases remaining between them. The CDR3 length is 14 residues. Germline CDR1 is MNHNS and CDR2 is SASEGT.

The chain carries TRBV28 and TRBJ2-7; D is possibly TRBD2 (5 bases). V lost 7 bases to trimming and J lost 0 bases, with 10 bases between them. CDR1 is MDHEN, CDR2 SYDVKM, per germline. The CDR3 extends over 13 amino acids. This CDR3 is CASTGGSSYEQYF. CDR3 nucleotide sequence: TGTGCCAGCACCGGAGGTAGCTCCTACGAGCAGTACTTC.

The rearrangement links TRBV4-2 to TRBJ2-2; 8 positions agree with TRBD2. The CDR3 contains 16 residues. With V trimmed by 6 bases and J by 6 bases, 12 bases remained unmatched. Per the germline V gene, CDR1 is LGHNA and CDR2 is YNFKEQ. This CDR3 reads CASSRLGTSSAGELFF. The DNA of the CDR3 is TGTGCCAGCAGTCGCTTGGGGACTAGTTCCGCCGGGGAGCTGTTTTTT.

The chain combines TRBV20-1 with TRBJ2-3; D is unresolved. Trimming took 7 bases from V and 4 from J, leaving 9 bases between them. The CDR3 contains 11 residues. The germline V gene encodes CDR1 DFQATT and CDR2 SNEGSKA (reference sequence). As DNA, the CDR3 is TGCAGTGAGAGAGTAGCAGATACGCAGTATTTT. Its protein product is CSERVADTQYF.